Presented here are 14 T cell receptor beta chains from one specimen sequenced in a study of beta chain features in type 1 diabetes. Reverse transcription of all isolated RNA meant that expressed TCRB transcripts were sequenced. Assay used: immunoSEQ multiplex PCR; TCRdb lists only in-frame clones, some missing. The profile shows more than 30,000 clones, 64% of them singletons. The sequencing input was Tregs from blood. These receptors were collected from a woman aged 30 to 39 in good health.

This chain connects TRBV19 to TRBJ2-2, with TRBD2 matching over 7 bases. Looked up from germline, CDR1 is LNHDA and CDR2 is SQIVND (reference sequence). The CDR3 contains 15 residues. The V and J ends lost 3 bases and 7 bases, in that order; junction bases with no gene match: 8. The CDR3 sequence: CASSIGSGSIGELFF. For the CDR3, the DNA is TGTGCCAGTAGTATTGGTAGCGGGTCGATCGGGGAGCTGTTTTTT.

The chain has TRBV19 and TRBJ2-3, with 9 bases that match TRBD2. Germline lookup yields CDR1 LNHDA and CDR2 SQIVND (reference sequence). The V and J ends lost 3 bases and 0 bases, in that order; junction bases with no gene match: 4. There are 16 residues in the CDR3. CDR3 DNA sequence: TGTGCCAGTAGTATGGCTAGCGGGATTAGCACAGATACGCAGTATTTT. It encodes CASSMASGISTDTQYF.

The rearrangement joins TRBV5-1 to TRBJ2-7; tentative D call: TRBD2 (6 bases). Germline V CDR1 and CDR2: SGHRS, YFSETQ. The CDR3 runs 14 residues. Trimming stripped 1 base from V and 6 bases from J, with 14 bases between. The CDR3 region is CASSLLSDGGEQYF. The DNA of the CDR3 is TGCGCCAGCAGCTTGCTTTCGGACGGGGGCGAGCAGTACTTC.

The chain couples TRBV7-2 to TRBJ2-2, with D possibly TRBD2 on 5 matching bases. With 0 bases removed from V and 5 bases from J, the gap between germline ends came to 10 bases. The CDR3 has 15 residues. Germline CDR1 SGHTA, CDR2 FQGNSA. Written as DNA, the CDR3 is TGTGCCAGCAGCTTAGCGGGAGTAGGTACCGGGGAGCTGTTTTTT. Its translation is CASSLAGVGTGELFF.

The V call is TRBV28, the J call TRBJ2-7; D is unclear. This CDR3 comprises 16 residues. Germline CDR1 MDHEN, CDR2 SYDVKM. V was shortened by 6 bases and J by 6 bases, with 24 bases between the two germline ends. This chain's CDR3 is CASRKRTTPQFVEQYF. CDR3 coding DNA: TGTGCCAGCAGAAAAAGAACGACTCCACAATTCGTCGAGCAGTACTTC.

The chain recombines TRBV9 with TRBJ1-2; 10 bases line up with TRBD1. Germline loops: CDR1 SGDLS, CDR2 YYNGEE. Trimming at V came to 6 bases and at J to 9 bases, leaving 8 bases not matched to a gene. The CDR3 totals 13 residues. The chain's CDR3 is CASNPGQGLRYTF. In DNA, the CDR3 is TGTGCCAGCAACCCGGGACAGGGGCTACGCTACACCTTC.

This clone was detected only a few times. The rearrangement joins TRBV7-9 to TRBJ1-1, with D possibly matching TRBD1 (5 bases). V dropped 8 bases and J dropped 1 base, with 11 bases sitting between them. The germline V gene has CDR1 SEHNR and CDR2 FQNEAQ (reference sequence). CDR3 length: 13 residues. The CDR3 reads CASREQANTEAFF. CDR3 nucleotides: TGTGCCAGCCGCGAACAGGCGAACACTGAAGCTTTCTTT.

The rearrangement uses TRBV27 and TRBJ2-2; tentatively, D is TRBD1 (6 bases). There are 15 residues in the CDR3. Germline V gene sequence: CDR1 MNHEY, CDR2 SMNVEV (reference sequence). Trimming took 4 bases from V and 0 from J, leaving 9 bases between them. CDR3 bases: TGTGCCAGCAGTTCCCCAGGGGCGAACACCGGGGAGCTGTTTTTT. Translated, it gives CASSSPGANTGELFF.

V and J are TRBV7-2 and TRBJ1-4; 8 bases align to TRBD1. The CDR3 consists of 14 residues. Germline V gene data show CDR1 as SGHTA and CDR2 as FQGNSA. V shed 5 bases, J shed 5 bases, and the junction held 4 bases outside the gene matches. This CDR3 is CASSANRGNEKLFF. The CDR3 DNA reads as TGTGCCAGCAGCGCAAACAGGGGGAATGAAAAACTGTTTTTT.

The rearrangement links TRBV5-1 to TRBJ2-7, with a possible D match to TRBD1 (6 bases). Germline V gene sequence: CDR1 SGHRS, CDR2 YFSETQ. CDR3 length: 14 amino acids. Trimming stripped 0 bases from V and 2 bases from J, with 9 bases between. The CDR3 DNA reads as TGCGCCAGCAGCTTGGTACCAGGGGCCTACGAGCAGTACTTC. Its translation is CASSLVPGAYEQYF.

This clone was detected only a few times. The DNA for the CDR3 is TGTGCCAGCAGTTCTCAGGGCCCTAAAGAGTACTTC. As protein: CASSSQGPKEYF. The chain combines TRBV28 with TRBJ2-7; D is possibly TRBD1 (5 bases). From germline, CDR1 is MDHEN and CDR2 SYDVKM. The CDR3 has 12 amino acids. Between the trimmed V and J ends, which lost 4 bases and 11 bases, there was a span of 15 bases.

This chain connects TRBV7-3 to TRBJ1-1, with a weak D call TRBD1 (5 bases). Germline V gives CDR1 SGHTA, CDR2 FQGTGA. The CDR3 has 14 amino acids. The ends were cut back, 2 bases at V and 6 bases at J, with 13 bases in the middle. The CDR3 loop is CASSLQGPYSEAFF. The DNA of the CDR3 is TGTGCCAGCAGCTTACAGGGCCCCTACTCTGAAGCTTTCTTT.

The rearrangement joins TRBV28 to TRBJ2-7; TRBD2 matches 7 bases. J was trimmed by 2 bases and V by 6 bases; bases with no gene match: 7. The CDR3 is 14 residues long. CDR1 MDHEN and CDR2 SYDVKM come from the germline V gene. CDR3 nucleotides: TGTGCCAGCAGACCGACTAGCAGCCCCTACGAGCAGTACTTC. Translated: CASRPTSSPYEQYF.

This clone was counted between two and nine times. The chain is built from TRBV7-8 and TRBJ1-5; D is unresolved. The CDR3 totals 11 residues. The V and J ends lost 4 bases and 4 bases respectively, with 2 bases between them. The V gene's germline CDR1 is SGHVS and CDR2 FQNEAQ. The CDR3 reads CASSSNQPQHF. As DNA, the CDR3 is TGTGCCAGCAGCTCTAATCAGCCCCAGCATTTT.